This T cell receptor (beta chain) was sequenced for a study of regulatory T cells in long-lasting Graves disease. CDR3-region Arm-PCR and iRepertoire HTBI primers produced the TCR beta libraries. TCRdb passed the multiplex PCR reads through MiXCR, listing each CDR3 protein once. Here the sample spans hundreds of thousands of distinct CDR3 sequences, around 20% being singletons. Time point reported: persistent/refractory GD, antithyroid drugs over 5 years with positive TRAb. PBMCs were the source of the RNA used for TCR sequencing. In its sample, this clonotype was seen many times. From germline, CDR1 is MNHEY and CDR2 SVGAGI. There are 13 residues in the CDR3. Deletions cut 3 bases from V and 1 base from J, with 6 bases between.

V gene TRBV6-5 combines with J gene TRBJ1-1; no clear D. Sample: peripheral blood mononuclear cells (PBMCs), taken when the disease was refractory, from a patient treated with antithyroid drugs. The origin of this receptor is a female donor with Graves disease. In DNA form, the CDR3 reads TGTGCCAGCAGTTATTCGAGGAACACTGAAGCTTTCTTT. Amino acid sequence: CASSYSRNTEAFF.